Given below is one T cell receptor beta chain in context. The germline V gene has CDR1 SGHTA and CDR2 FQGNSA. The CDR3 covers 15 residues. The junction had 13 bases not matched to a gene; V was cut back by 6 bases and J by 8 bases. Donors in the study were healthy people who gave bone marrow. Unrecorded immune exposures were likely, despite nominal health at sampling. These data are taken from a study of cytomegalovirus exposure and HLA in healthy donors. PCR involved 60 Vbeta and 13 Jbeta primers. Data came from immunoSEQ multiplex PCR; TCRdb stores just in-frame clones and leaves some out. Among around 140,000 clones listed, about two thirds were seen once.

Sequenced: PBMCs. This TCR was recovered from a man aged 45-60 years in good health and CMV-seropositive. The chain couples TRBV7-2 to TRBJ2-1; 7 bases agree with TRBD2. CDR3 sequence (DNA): TGTGCCAGCAGTCCGACGAGGGAGGGATTTGATGAGCAGTTCTTC. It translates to CASSPTREGFDEQFF. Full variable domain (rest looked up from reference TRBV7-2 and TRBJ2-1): GAGVSQSPSNKVTEKGKDVELRCDPISGHTALYWYRQSLGQGLEFLIYFQGNSAPDKSGLPSDRFSAERTGGSVSTLTIQRTQQEDSAVYLCASSPTREGFDEQFFGPGTRLTVL.